This is a list of T cell receptor beta chains from one sample in a study of T cell responses to AZD1222 COVID-19 vaccine. The data were produced by immunoSEQ multiplex PCR, yet TCRdb's version contains in-frame clones alone and is incomplete. The repertoire holds some 100,000 clones, with 90% as singletons. The material was peripheral blood, obtained on day 0 of AZD1222 vaccination. Receptors were obtained from an adult in good health. The CDR3 runs from the conserved cysteine through the conserved F or W. A D gene is named only where the DNA matches it firmly. Only part of the rows carry a size: once, few, many, or a class if the clone is expanded.

v_call	j_call	d_call	clone_size	cdr3_aa	cdr3_nt
TRBV21-1	TRBJ1-1	.	.	CASSKVVLGIPEAFF	TGTGCCAGCAGCAAAGTCGTTCTCGGCATCCCTGAAGCTTTCTTT
TRBV9	TRBJ2-7	TRBD1	.	CASSAGQGLRYEQYF	TGTGCCAGCAGCGCTGGACAGGGGTTAAGGTACGAGCAGTACTTC
TRBV12-5	TRBJ1-1	.	.	CASRGDTEAFF	TGTGCTAGTAGGGGAGACACTGAAGCTTTCTTT
TRBV7-9	TRBJ2-1	.	few	CASSYLVGDEQFF	TGTGCCAGCAGTTACCTAGTGGGGGATGAGCAGTTCTTC
TRBV12-5	TRBJ1-1	.	.	CASGLGVNTEAFF	TGTGCTAGTGGTTTGGGGGTGAACACTGAAGCTTTCTTT
TRBV3-1/TRBV3-2	TRBJ1-3	.	.	CASSQVGGTGNTIYF	TGTGCCAGCAGCCAAGTAGGCGGAACTGGAAACACCATATATTTT
TRBV2	TRBJ2-3	TRBD2	.	CASSETRLAGGLDTQYF	TGTGCCAGCAGTGAAACTCGACTAGCGGGGGGCCTCGATACGCAGTATTTT
TRBV30	TRBJ1-1	TRBD1	.	CGGQGRGTEAFF	TGCGGTGGACAGGGACGGGGCACTGAAGCTTTCTTT
TRBV19	TRBJ1-1	.	.	CASKTGVYMNTEAFF	TGTGCCAGTAAAACAGGCGTATACATGAACACTGAAGCTTTCTTT
TRBV28	TRBJ1-1	.	.	CASSLSGALTEAFF	TGTGCCAGCAGTTTGTCCGGAGCCCTGACTGAAGCTTTCTTT
TRBV16	TRBJ1-1	.	.	CASSQGTVNTEAFF	TGTGCCAGCAGCCAAGGGACGGTGAACACTGAAGCTTTCTTT
TRBV2	TRBJ1-2	.	.	CASSESGYGYTF	TGTGCCAGCAGTGAATCTGGCTATGGCTACACCTTC
TRBV5-4	TRBJ1-4	TRBD1	.	CASSSNRDRGATNEKLFF	TGTGCCAGCAGCTCCAACCGGGACAGGGGGGCAACTAATGAAAAACTGTTTTTT
TRBV9	TRBJ2-1	.	.	CASSAPPGRSSYNEQFF	TGTGCCAGCAGCGCACCCCCGGGTAGGAGCTCCTACAATGAGCAGTTCTTC
TRBV5-5	TRBJ2-5	.	.	CASSLDPLGETQYF	TGTGCCAGCAGCTTGGACCCCTTAGGGGAGACCCAGTACTTC
TRBV5-4	TRBJ2-3	.	.	CASSLDDQDTQYF	TGTGCCAGCAGCTTGGACGATCAGGATACGCAGTATTTT
TRBV21-1	TRBJ2-2	.	.	CASSKEERNTGELFF	TGTGCCAGCAGCAAAGAGGAAAGGAACACCGGGGAGCTGTTTTTT
TRBV5-1	TRBJ1-5	.	once	CASKRGEGGNQPQHF	TGCGCCAGCAAGCGGGGGGAAGGTGGCAATCAGCCCCAGCATTTT
TRBV7-9	TRBJ2-1	.	.	CASRPPWAEQFF	TGTGCCAGCAGACCTCCCTGGGCTGAGCAGTTCTTC
TRBV11-3	TRBJ2-2	.	few	CASSGRTDPTYTGELFF	TGTGCCAGCAGCGGGAGGACCGACCCGACCTACACCGGGGAGCTGTTTTTT
TRBV7-2	TRBJ2-5	TRBD1	.	CASSGDREETQYF	TGTGCCAGCAGCGGGGACAGGGAAGAGACCCAGTACTTC
TRBV27	TRBJ2-1	.	.	CASSSSPDGRDEQFF	TGTGCCAGCAGTTCCTCCCCAGACGGGCGGGATGAGCAGTTCTTC
TRBV12-3/TRBV12-4	TRBJ2-5	TRBD2	.	CASSPTSGGSQYF	TGTGCCAGCAGCCCCACTAGCGGGGGTTCCCAGTACTTC
TRBV28	TRBJ1-1	.	.	CASSPRTASTEAFF	TGTGCCAGCAGTCCCCGGACAGCCTCTACTGAAGCTTTCTTT
TRBV28	TRBJ1-4	TRBD1	.	CASSFTGVRNEKLFF	TGTGCCAGCAGTTTTACAGGGGTACGGAATGAAAAACTGTTTTTT
TRBV6-5	TRBJ1-5	.	.	CASRVGDQPQHF	TGTGCCAGCAGGGTCGGTGATCAGCCCCAGCATTTT
TRBV3-1/TRBV3-2	TRBJ1-5	TRBD1	.	CASSRKGPWTGNQPQHF	TGTGCCAGCAGCCGAAAAGGGCCTTGGACAGGGAATCAGCCCCAGCATTTT
TRBV30	TRBJ1-3	.	.	CAWSVGGSGNTIYF	TGTGCCTGGAGTGTAGGTGGGTCTGGAAACACCATATATTTT
TRBV5-6	TRBJ1-1	.	.	CASSFLQGTEAFF	TGTGCCAGCAGCTTTCTTCAGGGGACTGAAGCTTTCTTT
TRBV11-1	TRBJ2-5	.	.	CASSSVPGLPETQYF	TGTGCCAGCAGTTCTGTCCCAGGACTACCCGAGACCCAGTACTTC
TRBV2	TRBJ1-2	.	.	CASSLQGDNYGYTF	TGTGCCAGCAGTCTCCAGGGTGATAACTATGGCTACACCTTC
TRBV11-2	TRBJ2-7	.	.	CASSSLGFESYEQYF	TGTGCCAGCAGCTCGCTGGGGTTTGAGTCCTACGAGCAGTACTTC
TRBV2	TRBJ1-2	TRBD1	.	CASNVDRAGYGYTF	TGTGCCAGCAATGTAGACAGGGCGGGCTATGGCTACACCTTC
TRBV7-8	TRBJ2-2	.	.	CASSLGVGGKNTGELFF	TGTGCCAGCAGCTTAGGTGTAGGGGGAAAGAACACCGGGGAGCTGTTTTTT
TRBV2	TRBJ1-2	.	.	CASSASRRVYGYTF	TGTGCCAGCAGTGCCTCGAGGCGAGTCTATGGCTACACCTTC
TRBV10-3	TRBJ2-1	.	.	CAISESRYEQFF	TGTGCCATCAGTGAGTCTAGGTATGAGCAGTTCTTC
TRBV7-9	TRBJ2-7	.	.	CASSAELTQYF	TGTGCCAGCAGCGCCGAGCTAACGCAGTACTTC
TRBV2	TRBJ1-6	.	.	CASNNKVWPDSPLHF	TGTGCCAGCAATAACAAGGTCTGGCCGGATTCACCCCTCCACTTT
TRBV15	TRBJ1-5	.	.	CATSRDFGEGNQPQHF	TGTGCCACCAGCAGAGATTTCGGGGAGGGCAATCAGCCCCAGCATTTT
TRBV6-5	TRBJ1-2	.	.	CASSYSGPSVYGYTF	TGTGCCAGCAGTTACTCCGGCCCCTCTGTCTATGGCTACACCTTC
TRBV9	TRBJ2-7	TRBD2	.	CASSEGLAVSYEQYF	TGTGCCAGCAGCGAGGGACTAGCGGTCTCCTACGAGCAGTACTTC
TRBV12-3/TRBV12-4	TRBJ2-7	.	.	CASSSTVQHEQYF	TGTGCCAGCAGTTCAACGGTACAACACGAGCAGTACTTC
TRBV27	TRBJ1-5	TRBD1	.	CASSPTGENQPQHF	TGTGCCAGCAGTCCAACAGGGGAAAATCAGCCCCAGCATTTT
TRBV28	TRBJ1-5	.	.	CASNPLRGNQPQHF	TGTGCCAGCAATCCGCTGAGAGGCAATCAGCCCCAGCATTTT
TRBV20-1	TRBJ1-5	.	.	CSASRGQPQHF	TGCAGTGCTAGCAGGGGTCAGCCCCAGCATTTT
TRBV4-2	TRBJ2-7	.	.	CASSQDRGGGDGEQYF	TGTGCCAGCAGCCAAGATCGGGGAGGGGGGGATGGCGAGCAGTACTTC
TRBV28	TRBJ1-3	.	.	CASSAPLGPLRSNTIYF	TGTGCCAGCAGTGCGCCATTAGGACCCCTGAGGTCAAACACCATATATTTT
TRBV29-1	TRBJ1-2	.	.	CSVAPPGANYGYTF	TGCAGCGTTGCCCCTCCCGGGGCTAACTATGGCTACACCTTC
TRBV9	TRBJ1-1	.	.	CASSVVGPKPNTEAFF	TGTGCCAGCAGCGTAGTGGGCCCAAAACCGAACACTGAAGCTTTCTTT
TRBV5-1	TRBJ2-5	TRBD2	.	CASGDALAGVETQYF	TGCGCCAGCGGAGACGCTCTAGCGGGGGTTGAGACCCAGTACTTC
TRBV6-6	TRBJ2-1	.	.	CASSYREHNEQFF	TGTGCCAGCAGTTACAGGGAACACAATGAGCAGTTCTTC
TRBV5-1	TRBJ1-6	.	.	CASSLAARAKGNSPLHF	TGCGCCAGCAGCTTGGCCGCCAGGGCCAAAGGAAATTCACCCCTCCACTTT
TRBV4-1	TRBJ2-3	.	.	CASSQTGTSTDTQYF	TGCGCCAGCAGCCAAACCGGGACTAGCACAGATACGCAGTATTTT
TRBV7-9	TRBJ2-3	.	once	CASSLREGDTQYF	TGTGCCAGCAGCTTACGTGAAGGAGATACGCAGTATTTT
TRBV5-1	TRBJ2-5	TRBD1	.	CASSRDRVGETQYF	TGCGCCAGCAGTCGAGACAGGGTGGGAGAGACCCAGTACTTC
TRBV9	TRBJ2-2	.	.	CASSPPPPQEWIVGTGELFF	TGTGCCAGCTCACCCCCCCCTCCGCAGGAATGGATCGTGGGAACCGGGGAGCTGTTTTTT
TRBV6-5	TRBJ2-7	.	.	CASSYSGRGTYEQYF	TGTGCCAGCAGTTACTCGGGTCGGGGAACCTACGAGCAGTACTTC